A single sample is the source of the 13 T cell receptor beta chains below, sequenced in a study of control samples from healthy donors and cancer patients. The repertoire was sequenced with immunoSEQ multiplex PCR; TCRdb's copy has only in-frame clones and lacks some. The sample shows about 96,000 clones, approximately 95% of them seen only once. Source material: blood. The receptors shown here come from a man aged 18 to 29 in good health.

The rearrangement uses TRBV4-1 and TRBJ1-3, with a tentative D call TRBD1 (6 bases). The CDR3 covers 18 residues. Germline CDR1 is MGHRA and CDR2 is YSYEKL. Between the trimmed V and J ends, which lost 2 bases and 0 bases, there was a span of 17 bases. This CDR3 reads CASSQYSTGISSGNTIYF. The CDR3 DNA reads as TGCGCCAGCAGCCAATATTCCACAGGGATCTCCTCTGGAAACACCATATATTTT.

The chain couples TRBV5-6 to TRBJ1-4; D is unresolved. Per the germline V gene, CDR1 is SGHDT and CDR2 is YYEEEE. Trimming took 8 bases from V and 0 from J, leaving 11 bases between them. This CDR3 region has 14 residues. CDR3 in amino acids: CARPHYATNEKLFF. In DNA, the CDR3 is TGTGCCAGGCCGCATTATGCAACTAATGAAAAACTGTTTTTT.

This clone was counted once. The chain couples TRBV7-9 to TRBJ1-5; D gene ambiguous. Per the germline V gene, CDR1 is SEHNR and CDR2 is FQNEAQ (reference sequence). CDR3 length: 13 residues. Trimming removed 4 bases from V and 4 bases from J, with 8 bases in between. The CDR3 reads CASSSSTNQPQHF. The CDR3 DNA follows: TGTGCCAGCAGCTCGAGTACGAATCAGCCCCAGCATTTT.

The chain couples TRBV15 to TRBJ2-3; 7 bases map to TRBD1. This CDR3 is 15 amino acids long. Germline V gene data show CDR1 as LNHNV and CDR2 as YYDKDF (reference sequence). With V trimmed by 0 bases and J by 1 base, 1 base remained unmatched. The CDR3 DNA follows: TGTGCCACCAGCAGAGATGGACAGGGCACAGATACGCAGTATTTT. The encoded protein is CATSRDGQGTDTQYF.

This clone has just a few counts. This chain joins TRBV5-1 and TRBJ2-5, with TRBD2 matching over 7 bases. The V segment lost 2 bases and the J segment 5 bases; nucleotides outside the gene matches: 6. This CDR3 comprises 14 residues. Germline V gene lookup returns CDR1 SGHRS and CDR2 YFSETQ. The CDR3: CASSFSSGDETQYF. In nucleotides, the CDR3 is TGCGCCAGCAGCTTTAGCAGCGGGGATGAGACCCAGTACTTC.

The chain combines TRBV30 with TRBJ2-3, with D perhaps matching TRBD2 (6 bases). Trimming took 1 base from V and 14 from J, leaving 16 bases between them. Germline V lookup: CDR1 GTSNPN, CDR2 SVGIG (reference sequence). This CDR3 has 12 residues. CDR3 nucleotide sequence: TGTGCCTGGAGTGCCCCGACGGCAGCGGGGTATTTT. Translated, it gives CAWSAPTAAGYF. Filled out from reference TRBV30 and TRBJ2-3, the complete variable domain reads SQTIHQWPATLVQPVGSPLSLECTVEGTSNPNLYWYRQAAGRGLQLLFYSVGIGQISSEVPQNLSASRPQDRQFILSSKKLLLSDSGFYLCAWSAPTAAGYFGPGTRLTVL.

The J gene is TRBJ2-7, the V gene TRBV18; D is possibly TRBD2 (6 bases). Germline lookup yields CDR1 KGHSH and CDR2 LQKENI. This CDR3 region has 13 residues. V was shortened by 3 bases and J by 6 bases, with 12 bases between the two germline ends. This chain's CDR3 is CASSPRSSGEQYF. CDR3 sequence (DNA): TGTGCCAGCTCACCCCGGAGTAGCGGCGAGCAGTACTTC.

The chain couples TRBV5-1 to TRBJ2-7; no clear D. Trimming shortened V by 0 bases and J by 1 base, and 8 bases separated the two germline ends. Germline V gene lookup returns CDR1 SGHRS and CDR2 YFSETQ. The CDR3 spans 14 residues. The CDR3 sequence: CASSLVSASYEQYF. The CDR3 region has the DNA TGCGCCAGCAGCTTGGTGTCAGCATCCTACGAGCAGTACTTC. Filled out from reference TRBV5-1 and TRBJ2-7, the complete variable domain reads KAGVTQTPRYLIKTRGQQVTLSCSPISGHRSVSWYQQTPGQGLQFLFEYFSETQRNKGNFPGRFSGRQFSNSRSEMNVSTLELGDSALYLCASSLVSASYEQYFGPGTRLTVT.

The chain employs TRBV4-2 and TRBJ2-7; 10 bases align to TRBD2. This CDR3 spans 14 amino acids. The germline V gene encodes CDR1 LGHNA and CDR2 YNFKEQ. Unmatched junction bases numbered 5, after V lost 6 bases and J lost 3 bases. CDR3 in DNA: TGTGCCAGCAGTGACAGCGGGGGGGACTACGAGCAGTACTTC. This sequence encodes CASSDSGGDYEQYF.

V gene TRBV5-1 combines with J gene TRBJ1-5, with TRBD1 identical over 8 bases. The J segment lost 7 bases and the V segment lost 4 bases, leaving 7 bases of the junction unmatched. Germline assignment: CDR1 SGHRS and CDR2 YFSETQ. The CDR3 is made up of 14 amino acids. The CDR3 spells CASSIGQGGQPQHF. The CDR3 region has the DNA TGCGCCAGCAGCATTGGACAGGGAGGACAGCCCCAGCATTTT.

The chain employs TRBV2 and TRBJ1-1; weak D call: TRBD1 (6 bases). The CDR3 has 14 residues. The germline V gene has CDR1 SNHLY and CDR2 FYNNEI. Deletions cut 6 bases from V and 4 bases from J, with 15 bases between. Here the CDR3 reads CASRKQGLGTEAFF. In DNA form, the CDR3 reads TGTGCCAGCAGGAAACAGGGCTTGGGCACTGAAGCTTTCTTT.

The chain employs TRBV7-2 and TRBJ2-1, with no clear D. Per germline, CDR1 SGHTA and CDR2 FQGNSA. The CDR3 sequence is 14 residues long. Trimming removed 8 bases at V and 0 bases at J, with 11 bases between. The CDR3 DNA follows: TGTGCCAGCCATGGTCTCAGCTCCTACAATGAGCAGTTCTTC. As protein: CASHGLSSYNEQFF.

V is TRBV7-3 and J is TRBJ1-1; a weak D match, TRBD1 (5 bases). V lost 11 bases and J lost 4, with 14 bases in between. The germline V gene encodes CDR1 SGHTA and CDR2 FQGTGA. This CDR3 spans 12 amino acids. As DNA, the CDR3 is TGTGCCTCCCAGGGAGGGATCACTGAAGCTTTCTTT. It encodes CASQGGITEAFF.